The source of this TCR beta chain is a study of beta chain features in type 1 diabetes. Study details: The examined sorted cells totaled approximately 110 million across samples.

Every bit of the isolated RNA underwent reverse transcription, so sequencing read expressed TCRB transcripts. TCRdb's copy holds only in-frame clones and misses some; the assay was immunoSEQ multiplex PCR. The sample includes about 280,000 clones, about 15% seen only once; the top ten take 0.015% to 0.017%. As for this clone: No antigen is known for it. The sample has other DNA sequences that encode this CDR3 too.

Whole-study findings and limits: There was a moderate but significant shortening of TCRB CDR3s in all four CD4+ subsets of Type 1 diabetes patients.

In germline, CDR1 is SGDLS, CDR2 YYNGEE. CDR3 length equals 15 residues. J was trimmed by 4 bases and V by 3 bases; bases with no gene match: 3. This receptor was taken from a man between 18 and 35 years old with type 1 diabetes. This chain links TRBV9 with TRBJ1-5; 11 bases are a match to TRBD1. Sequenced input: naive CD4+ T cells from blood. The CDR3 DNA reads TGTGCCAGCAGCGCGGGGACAGGGGGGAATCAGCCCCAGCATTTT. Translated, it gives CASSAGTGGNQPQHF.